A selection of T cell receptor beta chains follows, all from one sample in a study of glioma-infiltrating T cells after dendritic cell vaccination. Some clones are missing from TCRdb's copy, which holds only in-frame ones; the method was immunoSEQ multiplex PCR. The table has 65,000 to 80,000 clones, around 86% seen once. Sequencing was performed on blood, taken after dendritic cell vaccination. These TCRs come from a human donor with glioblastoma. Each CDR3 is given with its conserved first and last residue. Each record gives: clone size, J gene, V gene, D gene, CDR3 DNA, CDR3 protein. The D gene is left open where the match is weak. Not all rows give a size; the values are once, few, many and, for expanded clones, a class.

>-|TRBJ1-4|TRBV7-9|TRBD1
TGTGCCAGCAGAATGGGGGACAGGGAGGCTGAAAAACTGTTTTTT
CASRMGDREAEKLFF
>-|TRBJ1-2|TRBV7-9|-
TGTGCCAGCAGCCCAGCCGTGACAGGCTATGGCTACACCTTC
CASSPAVTGYGYTF
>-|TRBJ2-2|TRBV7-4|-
TGTGCCAGCACCCAGGTTCGGAACCCGGACACCGGGGAGCTGTTTTTT
CASTQVRNPDTGELFF
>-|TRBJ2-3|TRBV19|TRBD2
TGTGCCAGTAGCCCCTTAGCGGGGGGGGCAGATACGCAGTATTTT
CASSPLAGGADTQYF
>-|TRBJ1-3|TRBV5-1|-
TGCGCCAGCAGCTTGGACAGGGACGGAAACACCATATATTTT
CASSLDRDGNTIYF
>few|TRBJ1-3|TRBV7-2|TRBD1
TGTGCCAGCAGTCCGGGACAGGGGTTTCCCTCAGGAAACACCATATATTTT
CASSPGQGFPSGNTIYF
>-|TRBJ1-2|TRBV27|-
TGTGCCAGCAGTTTAGCAGGTGCAGGGTATGGCTACACCTTC
CASSLAGAGYGYTF
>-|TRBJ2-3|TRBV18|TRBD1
TGTGCCAGCTCACCGCAGGGGGGCACAGATACGCAGTATTTT
CASSPQGGTDTQYF
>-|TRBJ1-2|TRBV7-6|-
TGTGCCAGCAGCTTAGAGGCGGACTATGGCTACACCTTC
CASSLEADYGYTF
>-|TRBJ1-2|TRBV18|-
TGTGCCAGCTCACCATACGGGGATGGCTACACCTTC
CASSPYGDGYTF
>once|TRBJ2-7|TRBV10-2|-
TGCGCCAGCAGTAACAGGAGATACGAGCAGTACTTC
CASSNRRYEQYF
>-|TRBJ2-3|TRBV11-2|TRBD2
TGTGCCAGCAGCTTCCCGGCTAGGCTAGCGGAGCCTAGCACAGATACGCAGTATTTT
CASSFPARLAEPSTDTQYF
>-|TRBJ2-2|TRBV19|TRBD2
TGTGCCGGCCGACTAGCTCTCGGGACCGGGGAGCTGTTTTTT
CAGRLALGTGELFF
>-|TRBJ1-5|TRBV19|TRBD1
TGTGCCAGTAGTGTCCGGGACAGGTATCAGCCCCAGCATTTT
CASSVRDRYQPQHF
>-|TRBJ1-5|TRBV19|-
TGTGCCAGTAGCTGGGGAGGAGGGCCCAATCAGCCCCAGCATTTT
CASSWGGGPNQPQHF
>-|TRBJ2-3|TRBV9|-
TGTGCCAGCAGCTCCCGGAGGGGGACTACCTCCACAGATACGCAGTATTTT
CASSSRRGTTSTDTQYF
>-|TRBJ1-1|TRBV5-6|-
TGTGCCAGCAGCTTGGTGGGCCTTGAAGCTTTCTTT
CASSLVGLEAFF
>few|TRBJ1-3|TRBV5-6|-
TGTGCCAGCAGCTTGGCAGGGCAGGAAGGAAACACCATATATTTT
CASSLAGQEGNTIYF
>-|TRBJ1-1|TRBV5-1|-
TGCGCCAGCGGGCTAACTGGGGGCTTTGTGGCTTTCTTT
CASGLTGGFVAFF
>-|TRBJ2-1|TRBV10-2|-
TGCGCCAGCAGTGAGTCGGCCAGCTACAATGAGCAGTTCTTC
CASSESASYNEQFF
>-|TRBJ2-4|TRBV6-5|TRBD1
TGTGCCAGCAGTTACTTCTCAGGGGGCATTCAGTACTTC
CASSYFSGGIQYF
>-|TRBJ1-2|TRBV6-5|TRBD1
TGTGCCAGCAGTATCGTTGGACAGGCGATCTATGGCTACACCTTC
CASSIVGQAIYGYTF
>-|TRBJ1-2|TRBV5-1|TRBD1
TGCGCCAGCAGCTCGGTGGGACAGGCAGGAGGGGGCTACACCTTC
CASSSVGQAGGGYTF
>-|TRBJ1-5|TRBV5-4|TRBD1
TGTGCCAGCAGCTTATCAGGGGGCCAGCCCCAGCATTTT
CASSLSGGQPQHF
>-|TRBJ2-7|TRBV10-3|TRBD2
TGTGCCATCAGTGAGTCTGGGACTAGCGGGTCCTACGAGCAGTACTTC
CAISESGTSGSYEQYF
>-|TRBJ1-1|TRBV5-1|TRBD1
TGCGCCAGCAACTTGGGACAGACACCTATAGGAACTGAAGCTTTCTTT
CASNLGQTPIGTEAFF
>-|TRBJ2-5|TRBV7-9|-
TGTGCCAGCAGCTCCCAGCCTAGAGGAGAGACCCAGTACTTC
CASSSQPRGETQYF
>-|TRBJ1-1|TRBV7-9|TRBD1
TGTGCCAGCAGCACGGGACAGCTGAACACTGAAGCTTTCTTT
CASSTGQLNTEAFF
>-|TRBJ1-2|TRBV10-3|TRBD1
TGTGCCATCAGTGAGTCGATGCGGGGACAGATGGGCTACACCTTC
CAISESMRGQMGYTF
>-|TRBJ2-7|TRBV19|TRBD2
TGTGCCAGTAGTATGACTCCCGGGAGGCCCTACGAGCAGTACTTC
CASSMTPGRPYEQYF
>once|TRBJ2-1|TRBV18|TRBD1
TGTGCCAGCTCAACCGGGACAGCATACAATGAGCAGTTCTTC
CASSTGTAYNEQFF
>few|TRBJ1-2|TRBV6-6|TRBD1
TGTGCCAGCAGGTACCGGGACAGTCATGGCTACACCTTC
CASRYRDSHGYTF
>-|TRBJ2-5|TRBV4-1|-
TGCGCCAGCAGCAAAGGGGCGGGGTGGGAGACCCAGTACTTC
CASSKGAGWETQYF
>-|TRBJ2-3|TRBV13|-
TGTGCCAGCAGCTTAGAAGTAGGACAAGGGACAGATACGCAGTATTTT
CASSLEVGQGTDTQYF
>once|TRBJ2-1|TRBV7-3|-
TGTGCCAGCAGTTCCCCAGGGTGGGAGGATGAGCAGTTCTTC
CASSSPGWEDEQFF
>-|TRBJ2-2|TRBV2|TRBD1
TGTGCCAGCAGTGACGACAGGGTTGGGGAGCTGTTTTTT
CASSDDRVGELFF
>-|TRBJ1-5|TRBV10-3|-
TGTGCCATCAGTCGCGCCGGGGATCAGCCCCAGCATTTT
CAISRAGDQPQHF
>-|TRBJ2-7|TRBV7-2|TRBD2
TGTGCCAGCAGCCCTAGCGGGAGCTCCTACGAGCAGTACTTC
CASSPSGSSYEQYF
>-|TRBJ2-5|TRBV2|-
TGTGCCAGCCAAAGGGGGGGAGGACAAGAGACCCAGTACTTC
CASQRGGGQETQYF
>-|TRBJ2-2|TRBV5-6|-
TGTGCCAGCAGCTTGGGTTCTTTAGACACCGGGGAGCTGTTTTTT
CASSLGSLDTGELFF
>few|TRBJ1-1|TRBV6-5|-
TGTGCCAGCAGACTACAAGTGAACACTGAAGCTTTCTTT
CASRLQVNTEAFF
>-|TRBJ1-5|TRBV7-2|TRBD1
TGTGCCAGCAGCTCTGACAGGGTCCATCAGCCCCAGCATTTT
CASSSDRVHQPQHF
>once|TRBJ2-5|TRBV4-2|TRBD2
TGTGCCAGCAGCCACGCCTTACTAGCGGGGGGGCGACAGACCCAGTACTTC
CASSHALLAGGRQTQYF